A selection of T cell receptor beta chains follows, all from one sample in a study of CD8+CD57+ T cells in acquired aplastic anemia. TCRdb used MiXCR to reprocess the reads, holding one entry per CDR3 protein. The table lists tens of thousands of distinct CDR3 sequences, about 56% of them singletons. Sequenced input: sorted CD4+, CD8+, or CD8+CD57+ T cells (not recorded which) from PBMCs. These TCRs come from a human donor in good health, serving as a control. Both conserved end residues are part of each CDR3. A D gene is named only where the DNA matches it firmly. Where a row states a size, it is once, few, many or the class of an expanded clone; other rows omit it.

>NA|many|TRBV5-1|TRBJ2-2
CASSPRGYTGELFF
TGCGCCAGCAGCCCCAGGGGATACACCGGGGAGCTGTTTTTT
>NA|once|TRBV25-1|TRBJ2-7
CASRDLSYEQYF
TGTGCCAGCAGGGACTTATCCTACGAGCAGTACTTC
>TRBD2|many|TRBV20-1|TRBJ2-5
CSARLQAGGISETQYF
TGCAGTGCTAGACTCCAAGCGGGAGGTATCTCAGAGACCCAGTACTTC
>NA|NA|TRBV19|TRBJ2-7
CASRTRYEQYF
TGTGCCAGTAGAACTAGGTACGAGCAGTACTTC
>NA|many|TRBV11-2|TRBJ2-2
CASSPKGGGRTGELFF
TGTGCCAGCAGCCCCAAGGGGGGCGGTCGCACCGGGGAGCTGTTTTTT
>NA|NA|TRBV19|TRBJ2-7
CASSIRSEVEQYF
TGTGCCAGTAGTATTCGGAGCGAAGTGGAGCAGTACTTC
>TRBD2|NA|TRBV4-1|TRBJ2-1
CASSQEGLAGKNEQFF
TGCGCCAGCAGCCAAGAGGGACTAGCGGGAAAAAATGAGCAGTTCTTC
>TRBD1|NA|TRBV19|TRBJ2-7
CASSPPGQQSYEQYF
TGTGCCAGTAGTCCTCCGGGACAGCAATCCTACGAGCAGTACTTC
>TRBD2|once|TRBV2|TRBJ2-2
CASRTQLAGGKTGELFF
TGTGCCAGCCGGACTCAACTAGCGGGAGGGAAGACCGGGGAGCTGTTTTTT
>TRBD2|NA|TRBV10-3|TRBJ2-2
CAIRSGMNTGELFF
TGTGCCATCAGGAGCGGGATGAACACTGGGGAGCTGTTTTTT
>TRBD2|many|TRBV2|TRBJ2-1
CASSDGASGSSHNEQFF
TGTGCCAGCAGTGATGGGGCTAGCGGGAGCAGCCACAATGAGCAGTTCTTC
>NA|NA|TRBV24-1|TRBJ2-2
CATSSWRANTGELFF
TGTGCCACCAGTTCTTGGAGGGCGAACACCGGGGAGCTGTTTTTT
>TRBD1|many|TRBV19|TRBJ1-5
CASSIWTGSDQPQHF
TGTGCCAGTAGTATCTGGACAGGGAGCGATCAGCCCCAGCATTTT
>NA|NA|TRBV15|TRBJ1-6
CATSRGRHSNSPLHF
TGTGCCACCAGCAGAGGGAGACACTCGAATTCACCCCTCCACTTT
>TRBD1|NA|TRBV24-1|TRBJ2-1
CATSDPGTGAYSEQFF
TGTGCCACCAGTGACCCCGGGACAGGGGCATACAGTGAGCAGTTCTTC
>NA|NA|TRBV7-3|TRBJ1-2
CASSSWAGGGYTF
TGTGCCAGCAGTTCCTGGGCGGGAGGAGGCTACACCTTC
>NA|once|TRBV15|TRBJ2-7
CATSRDRQGAGEQYF
TGTGCCACCAGCAGAGATAGGCAGGGTGCAGGCGAGCAGTACTTC
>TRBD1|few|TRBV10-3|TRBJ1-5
CAVGERAGGRQPQHF
TGTGCCGTCGGTGAGAGGGCAGGGGGTCGCCAGCCCCAGCATTTT
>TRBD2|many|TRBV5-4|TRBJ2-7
CASSSRLAASSYEQYF
TGTGCCAGCAGCTCCAGACTAGCGGCAAGCTCCTACGAGCAGTACTTC
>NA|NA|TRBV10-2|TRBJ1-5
CASSVGPNQPQHF
TGCGCCAGCAGTGTCGGACCGAATCAGCCCCAGCATTTT
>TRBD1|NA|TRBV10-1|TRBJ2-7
CASSVRDRPGDEQYF
TGCGCCAGCAGTGTCCGGGACAGGCCAGGCGACGAGCAGTACTTC
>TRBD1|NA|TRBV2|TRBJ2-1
CASSARHRGDEQFF
TGTGCCAGCAGTGCGCGGCACAGGGGCGATGAGCAGTTCTTC
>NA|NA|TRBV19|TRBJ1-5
CASRTGETQHF
TGTGCCAGTAGGACGGGAGAGACCCAGCATTTT
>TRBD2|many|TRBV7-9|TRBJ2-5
CASSARTSGRALETQYF
TGTGCCAGCAGCGCCCGGACTAGCGGGAGGGCCTTGGAGACCCAGTACTTC
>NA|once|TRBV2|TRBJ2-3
CARHEAASSTDTQYF
TGTGCTAGGCATGAGGCAGCCTCTAGCACAGATACGCAGTATTTT
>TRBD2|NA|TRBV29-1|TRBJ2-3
CSVGGTSGIGDTQYF
TGCAGCGTTGGTGGAACTAGCGGGATCGGAGATACGCAGTATTTT
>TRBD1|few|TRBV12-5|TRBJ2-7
CASGLTNRGFSSEQYF
TGTGCTAGTGGTTTGACAAACAGGGGTTTTTCTTCCGAGCAGTACTTC
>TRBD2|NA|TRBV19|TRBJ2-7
CASSQGAGAQYF
TGTGCCAGCAGCCAAGGTGCGGGAGCGCAGTACTTC
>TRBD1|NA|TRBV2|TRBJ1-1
CASSKLRQGRGKNTEAFF
TGTGCCAGCAGCAAGCTTAGACAGGGGAGGGGAAAGAACACTGAAGCTTTCTTT
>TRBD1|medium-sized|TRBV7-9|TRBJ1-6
CASSAGTAHNSPLHF
TGTGCCAGCAGCGCGGGGACAGCCCATAATTCACCCCTCCACTTT
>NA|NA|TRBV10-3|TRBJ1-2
CAISAGRGGYGYTF
TGTGCCATCAGTGCGGGCAGGGGCGGCTATGGCTACACCTTC
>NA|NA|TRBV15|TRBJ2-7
CATSTESPGHIYEQYF
TGTGCCACCAGCACCGAAAGTCCGGGACACATCTACGAGCAGTACTTC
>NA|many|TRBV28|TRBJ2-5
CASSWTAPKAQYF
TGTGCCAGCAGTTGGACAGCCCCCAAGGCCCAGTACTTC
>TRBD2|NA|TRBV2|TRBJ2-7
CATAPQGGRVTYEQYF
TGTGCCACCGCCCCCCAGGGCGGGAGGGTCACCTACGAGCAGTACTTC
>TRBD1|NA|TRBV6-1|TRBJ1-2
CASSTQDRGYGYTF
TGTGCCAGCAGTACGCAGGACAGGGGCTATGGCTACACCTTC
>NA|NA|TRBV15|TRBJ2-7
CATSRGSSNTGELYF
TGTGCCACCAGCAGAGGGTCGAGTAACACCGGGGAGCTGTACTTC
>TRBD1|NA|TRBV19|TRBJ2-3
CASSPRTGIHTHLDTQYF
TGTGCCAGTAGTCCGCGGACAGGGATTCATACACACTTGGATACGCAGTATTTT
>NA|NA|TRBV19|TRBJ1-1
CASIISRRAGTEAFF
TGTGCCAGTATAATATCGCGCAGGGCGGGTACTGAAGCTTTCTTT
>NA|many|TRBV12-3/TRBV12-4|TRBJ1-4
CASSPSRATNEKLFF
TGTGCCAGCAGTCCCTCCCGAGCAACTAATGAAAAACTGTTTTTT
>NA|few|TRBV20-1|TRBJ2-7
CSARTDRDYEQYF
TGCAGTGCTAGGACGGACAGAGACTACGAGCAGTACTTC
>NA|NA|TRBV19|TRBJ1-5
CASADRSRGGNQPQHF
TGTGCCAGTGCGGACAGATCCCGTGGCGGAAATCAGCCCCAGCATTTT
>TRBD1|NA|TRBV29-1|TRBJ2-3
CSVNRGNTDTQYF
TGCAGCGTAAACAGGGGAAACACAGATACGCAGTATTTT
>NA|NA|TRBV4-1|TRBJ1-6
CASSQVDMGFSYNSPPHF
TGCGCCAGCAGCCAAGTCGATATGGGGTTCTCCTATAATTCACCCCCTCACTTT
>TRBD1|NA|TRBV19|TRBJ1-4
CASSEGTGNEKLFF
TGTGCCAGTAGTGAGGGGACAGGGAATGAAAAACTGTTTTTT